This T cell receptor (beta chain) emerged from a study of breast tumors, draining lymph nodes, adjacent tissues. The CDR3 has 15 amino acids. The germline V gene encodes CDR1 MNHEY and CDR2 SMNVEV (reference sequence). The germline V and J ends were trimmed by 9 bases and 9 bases, with 21 bases remaining between them. TCRdb used MiXCR to reprocess the multiplex PCR reads, holding one entry per CDR3 protein. The sample carries 180,000 or so distinct CDR3 sequences, 30% to 40% recorded once. Axillary draining lymph nodes of breast cancer patients supplied the node samples. The sequencing sample was made of axillary lymph node tissue. The J gene is TRBJ1-6, the V gene TRBV27; a weak D match, TRBD1 (6 bases). The TCR originated in a female donor with breast cancer. Some clones in this sample may be carry-over from other donors' samples. The CDR3 region has the DNA TGTGCCAGTGAAACTGGAAGGGGGGAAGGTTCACCCCTCCACTTT. Protein product: CASETGRGEGSPLHF.